Presented here are 5 T cell receptor beta chains from one specimen sequenced in a study of blood T cell repertoires in COVID-19 (TCRdb year 2020). The library was prepared using the immunoSEQ multiplex PCR assay. The table was pulled from immuneACCESS by TCRdb, which kept in-frame rearrangements only. Such tables lose some clones; where checked, under half of the loss comes from unresolved V genes, and the rest has no known cause. The sample table contains some 180,000 clones; only one count was recorded for 70% to 80% of them. Jointly, the top ten make up about 6.5% of the sample. The sequenced material came from peripheral blood. These receptors originate from a woman between 35 and 50 years old with COVID-19, enrolled during active disease.

The V and J genes are TRBV9 and TRBJ1-1; D possibly corresponds to TRBD1 (5 bases). CDR1 SGDLS and CDR2 YYNGEE come from the germline V gene. V was clipped by 4 bases and J by 2 bases, with 12 bases between them. CDR3 length equals 14 residues. CDR3 nucleotides: TGTGCCAGCAGCCCGACAGTTACCAACACTGAAGCTTTCTTT. Translated, it gives CASSPTVTNTEAFF.

The J gene is TRBJ2-3, the V gene TRBV7-3; 9 nucleotides match TRBD1. The germline V gene has CDR1 SGHTA and CDR2 FQGTGA. This CDR3 contains 14 residues. The J segment lost 6 bases and the V segment lost 5 bases, leaving 6 bases of the junction unmatched. The DNA for the CDR3 is TGTGCCAGCAGCACCGGGACAGGGTCGGATACGCAGTATTTT. Its protein is CASSTGTGSDTQYF.

The count of this clone is one. The chain is built from TRBV30 and TRBJ2-5; TRBD2 is a possible D gene (6 bases). The CDR3 is 15 residues long. V was cut by 5 bases and J by 2 bases, with 18 bases left in between. Germline CDR1 and CDR2: GTSNPN and SVGIG (reference sequence). CDR3 protein: CAWSPTGGTQETQYF. CDR3 bases: TGTGCCTGGTCCCCAACCGGGGGTACGCAAGAGACCCAGTACTTC.

The chain employs TRBV6-5 and TRBJ1-2; TRBD1 is a possible D gene (5 bases). CDR3 length: 14 amino acids. The V end was cut by 3 bases, the J end by 3 bases, with 11 bases between. Germline V gene lookup returns CDR1 MNHEY and CDR2 SVGAGI. CDR3 sequence (DNA): TGTGCCAGCAGTTATGGGACGGGGGACTATGGCTACACCTTC. It encodes CASSYGTGDYGYTF.

V gene TRBV7-8 combines with J gene TRBJ1-2; no reliable D call. The CDR3 has 13 residues. Trimming stripped 2 bases from V and 7 bases from J, with 11 bases between. Germline V gene lookup returns CDR1 SGHVS and CDR2 FQNEAQ. The CDR3 spells CASSLPSMAGYTF. Here the CDR3 DNA reads TGTGCCAGCAGCTTACCCTCCATGGCTGGCTACACCTTC.